These 15 T cell receptor beta chains were sequenced from one sample in a study of cytomegalovirus exposure and HLA in healthy donors. Primers included in the PCR were 60 Vbeta and 13 Jbeta primers. The table came from immunoSEQ multiplex PCR; TCRdb's copy has only in-frame clones and leaves some out. The table shows 100,000 to 150,000 clones, with just under 75% occurring only once. The sequencing sample was made of PBMCs. These receptors were taken from a man between 60 and 75 years old in good health and CMV-seropositive.

The chain carries TRBV28 and TRBJ2-7; 7 bases align to TRBD2. The V gene's germline CDR1 is MDHEN and CDR2 SYDVKM. The CDR3 length is 16 residues. Trimming at V came to 2 bases and at J to 3 bases, leaving 10 bases not matched to a gene. CDR3 protein: CASSLISGARFYEQYF. DNA for the CDR3: TGTGCCAGCAGTTTAATCAGCGGGGCCCGCTTCTACGAGCAGTACTTC.

J is TRBJ2-5 and V is TRBV2; 11 nucleotides align to TRBD2. Germline V gives CDR1 SNHLY, CDR2 FYNNEI. The CDR3 has 19 amino acids. V lost 3 bases, J lost 2 bases, and 14 bases stayed unmatched. The CDR3 DNA reads TGTGCCAGCAGTGAGCCCCTAGCGGGGGGCCGGGAGGAACAAGAGACCCAGTACTTC. This codes for CASSEPLAGGREEQETQYF.

This clone was seen a single time. V and J are TRBV5-1 and TRBJ2-5; 8 bases match TRBD1. Trimming removed 6 bases from V and 5 bases from J; junction bases left unmatched: 12. Germline CDR1 SGHRS, CDR2 YFSETQ. The CDR3 sequence is 15 residues long. As DNA, the CDR3 is TGCGCCAGCACCTTCTTACAGGGGGAAGGGGAGACCCAGTACTTC. Translating it yields CASTFLQGEGETQYF.

The chain joins TRBV5-1 to TRBJ2-1; TRBD2 matches 13 bases. The germline CDR1 and CDR2 sequences are SGHRS and YFSETQ. The CDR3 loop spans 16 amino acids. V was pared by 8 bases and J by 8 bases, with 13 bases of the junction left unmatched. CDR3 nucleotides: TGCGCCAGTACAACTAGCGGGGGGGCGGTTTGGGATGAGCAGTTCTTC. This sequence encodes CASTTSGGAVWDEQFF. Based on the CDR3 plus reference TRBV5-1 and TRBJ2-1, the full variable domain is KAGVTQTPRYLIKTRGQQVTLSCSPISGHRSVSWYQQTPGQGLQFLFEYFSETQRNKGNFPGRFSGRQFSNSRSEMNVSTLELGDSALYLCASTTSGGAVWDEQFFGPGTRLTVL.

This clone was seen only a few times. V is TRBV6-6 and J is TRBJ2-2, with TRBD1 matching 7 bases. CDR1 is MNHNY, CDR2 SVGAGI, per germline (reference sequence). The CDR3 length is 14 residues. V lost 2 bases and J lost 5; bases outside the gene matches: 2. The CDR3 coding sequence is TGTGCCAGCAGTTACCAGACAGGGACCGGGGAGCTGTTTTTT. It specifies CASSYQTGTGELFF.

J is TRBJ1-1 and V is TRBV5-4, with 9 positions matching TRBD1. Germline CDR1 reads SGHNT; CDR2 reads YYREEE (reference sequence). V trimming: 7 bases; J trimming: 1 base; junction bases outside the gene matches: 5. There are 14 residues in the CDR3. CDR3 protein: CASCRQGENTEAFF. As DNA, the CDR3 is TGTGCCAGCTGTCGACAGGGGGAGAACACTGAAGCTTTCTTT.

This chain links TRBV25-1 with TRBJ2-5; TRBD2 matches at 8 bases. Trimming at V came to 3 bases and at J to 1 base, leaving 4 bases not matched to a gene. CDR1 and CDR2 from the germline V gene are MGHDK and SYGVNS. The CDR3 is 15 residues long. CDR3 region: CASSDHGTSQETQYF. The CDR3 DNA reads as TGTGCCAGCAGTGACCACGGGACTAGCCAAGAGACCCAGTACTTC.

This clone occurred a few times. V and J are TRBV2 and TRBJ2-1; 10 bases are a match to TRBD1. CDR1 SNHLY and CDR2 FYNNEI come from the germline V gene. V lost 5 bases and J lost 0; bases outside the gene matches: 4. This CDR3 is 16 amino acids long. The CDR3 nucleotides are TGTGCCAGCAGTTCGACAGGGGGCCTCTCCTACAATGAGCAGTTCTTC. This codes for CASSSTGGLSYNEQFF.

V is TRBV9 and J is TRBJ1-4; D is unclear. Germline V lookup: CDR1 SGDLS, CDR2 YYNGEE. CDR3 size: 13 residues. Trimming cost V 4 bases and J 6 bases, with 10 bases left between them. In DNA, the CDR3 is TGTGCCAGCAGCCCTGACACCTATGAAAAACTGTTTTTT. It specifies CASSPDTYEKLFF.

The J gene is TRBJ2-5, the V gene TRBV4-2; TRBD2 matches at 15 bases. The J call may be incorrect, as the DNA end agrees better with TRBJ2-7. This CDR3 contains 16 residues. Germline values: CDR1 LGHNA, CDR2 YNFKEQ. This CDR3 is CASSPQGLAGGGEQYF. CDR3 nucleotide sequence: TGTGCCAGCAGCCCGCAGGGACTAGCGGGGGGAGGCGAGCAGTACTTC.

The chain links TRBV30 to TRBJ2-3; 7 bases map to TRBD2. Unmatched junction bases numbered 16, after V lost 0 bases and J lost 1 base. Germline CDR1 GTSNPN, CDR2 SVGIG (reference sequence). The CDR3 totals 19 residues. The CDR3 spells CAWSVFPGRWGGGTDTQYF. CDR3 DNA sequence: TGTGCCTGGAGTGTATTCCCTGGTAGATGGGGGGGAGGCACAGATACGCAGTATTTT.

In its sample, this clone was seen a few times. The chain joins TRBV5-6 to TRBJ1-1; D gene uncertain. V was cut by 4 bases and J by 4 bases, with 8 bases left in between. CDR1 is SGHDT and CDR2 is YYEEEE in the germline V gene. CDR3 length equals 12 residues. The CDR3, as DNA: TGTGCCAGCAGCAGAATGGCCACTGAAGCTTTCTTT. Translating it yields CASSRMATEAFF.

This chain links TRBV4-2 with TRBJ2-7; tentative D call: TRBD1 (6 bases). V lost 3 bases, J lost 0 bases, and 9 bases lay in between. Germline V gives CDR1 LGHNA, CDR2 YNFKEQ. CDR3 length: 14 residues. The CDR3 nucleotides read TGTGCCAGCAGCCACGTGGACAGCTCCTACGAGCAGTACTTC. It encodes CASSHVDSSYEQYF.

This chain connects TRBV19 to TRBJ1-4, with TRBD1 identical over 7 bases. CDR1 is LNHDA and CDR2 is SQIVND in the germline V gene (reference sequence). V dropped 7 bases and J dropped 8; count of bases not matched to a gene: 16. The CDR3 consists of 16 residues. The CDR3 nucleotides read TGTGCCAGTACCATTCGGGATCGGGACAGTAAAGAAAAACTGTTTTTT. This translates into CASTIRDRDSKEKLFF. Looking up the rest from reference TRBV19 and TRBJ1-4 gives the full variable domain: DGGITQSPKYLFRKEGQNVTLSCEQNLNHDAMYWYRQDPGQGLRLIYYSQIVNDFQKGDIAEGYSVSREKKESFPLTVTSAQKNPTAFYLCASTIRDRDSKEKLFFGSGTQLSVL.

The rearrangement links TRBV19 to TRBJ1-4; D remains ambiguous. V was trimmed by 6 bases and J by 11 bases, leaving 16 bases between them. CDR3 length: 13 residues. CDR1 is LNHDA, CDR2 SQIVND, per germline (reference sequence). In DNA, the CDR3 is TGTGCCAGTAGGAACGGACTTTCAGAGAAACTGTTTTTT. Translated: CASRNGLSEKLFF.